This paragraph reports one T cell receptor (beta chain). RNA was extracted with the RNeasy kit, and a quantity of 0.5 to 1 ug was reverse transcribed using random hexamers. TCRdb reanalysed the immunoSEQ multiplex PCR reads using MiXCR and keeps one entry per CDR3 protein. The repertoire holds roughly 150,000 distinct CDR3 sequences, with just under 95% as singletons. FACS enriched CD8+ TEMRA cells, while bulk CD8+ and CD4+ were negatively isolated. This record comes from a study of CD8 T cells in Susac syndrome. Trimming removed 5 bases from V and 6 bases from J, with 13 bases in between. The CDR3 runs to 13 residues. Per germline, CDR1 SEHNR and CDR2 FQNEAQ (reference sequence).

This receptor was taken from a human donor with multiple sclerosis. The V and J genes are TRBV7-9 and TRBJ1-2; D might be TRBD1 (6 bases). Sequencing input: CD8+ T cells from PBMCs. The CDR3 protein is CASSRQGKHGYTF. The DNA for the CDR3 is TGTGCCAGCAGCCGCCAGGGGAAGCATGGCTACACCTTC. The full variable domain, its missing parts supplied by reference TRBV7-9 and TRBJ1-2, is DTGVSQNPRHKITKRGQNVTFRCDPISEHNRLYWYRQTLGQGPEFLTYFQNEAQLEKSRLLSDRFSAERPKGSFSTLEIQRTEQGDSAMYLCASSRQGKHGYTFGSGTRLTVV.